This T cell receptor beta chain was sequenced in a study of blood T cells in healthy people across ages. A second PCR, run for roughly 7 to 11 cycles, used a sample-barcoded 5' primer plus a J-beta primer mix. TCRdb used MiXCR to reprocess the 5' RACE reads, holding one entry per CDR3 protein. The sample lists more than 650,000 distinct CDR3 sequences; roughly 24% were seen once. PBMCs, at least 6 million per sample, were isolated. Total RNA, at least 5 micrograms per sample, was extracted from PBMCs. The germline V gene has CDR1 SGHTA and CDR2 FQGNSA. V was trimmed by 0 bases and J by 6 bases, leaving 8 bases between them. The CDR3 runs to 13 residues. A further study also used this sample, focusing on T cells of mothers and their children.

This TCR derives from a boy aged 10-17 years in good health. The source material was blood. The chain joins TRBV7-2 to TRBJ1-1; D might be TRBD1 (6 bases). The DNA for the CDR3 is TGTGCCAGCAGCTTAGCGGGGGCTGCTGAAGCTTTCTTT. Translated: CASSLAGAAEAFF.